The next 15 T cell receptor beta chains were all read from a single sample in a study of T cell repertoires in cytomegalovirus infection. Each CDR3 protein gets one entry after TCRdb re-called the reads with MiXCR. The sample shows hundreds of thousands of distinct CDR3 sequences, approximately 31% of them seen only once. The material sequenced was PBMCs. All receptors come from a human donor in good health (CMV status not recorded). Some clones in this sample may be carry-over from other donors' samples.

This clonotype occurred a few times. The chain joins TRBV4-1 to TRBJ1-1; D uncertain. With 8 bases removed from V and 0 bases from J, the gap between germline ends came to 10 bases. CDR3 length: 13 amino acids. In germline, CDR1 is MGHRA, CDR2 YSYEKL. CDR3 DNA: TGCGCCAGCGGCCCGGTATTGAACACTGAAGCTTTCTTT. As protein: CASGPVLNTEAFF.

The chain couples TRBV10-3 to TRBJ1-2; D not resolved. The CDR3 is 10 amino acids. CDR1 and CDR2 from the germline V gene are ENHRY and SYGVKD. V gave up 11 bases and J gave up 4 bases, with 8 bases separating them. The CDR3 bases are TGTGCCGCCGGAACCTATGGCTACACCTTC. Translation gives CAAGTYGYTF.

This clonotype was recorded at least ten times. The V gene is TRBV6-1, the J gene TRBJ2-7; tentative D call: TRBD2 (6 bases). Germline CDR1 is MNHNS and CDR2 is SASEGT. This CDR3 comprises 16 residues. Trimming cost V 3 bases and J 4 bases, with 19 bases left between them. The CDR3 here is CASSDGGLLQSYEQYF. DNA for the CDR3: TGTGCCAGCAGTGATGGGGGACTTCTTCAGTCGTACGAGCAGTACTTC.

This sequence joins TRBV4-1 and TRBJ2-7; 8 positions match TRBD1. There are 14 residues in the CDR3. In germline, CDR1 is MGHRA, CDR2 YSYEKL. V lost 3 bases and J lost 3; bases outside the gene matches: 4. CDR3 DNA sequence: TGCGCCAGCAGCCAGATTACAGGGGGCTACGAGCAGTACTTC. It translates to CASSQITGGYEQYF.

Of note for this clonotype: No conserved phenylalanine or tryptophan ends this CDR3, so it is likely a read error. CDR3 bases: TGTGCCACCAGCAGAAAGCTACAGGGCTCGAACACTGAAGCTTTCTGT. The encoded protein is CATSRKLQGSNTEAFC. The rearrangement links TRBV15 to TRBJ1-1; tentative D call: TRBD1 (6 bases). The CDR3 is made up of 16 amino acids. V was trimmed by 2 bases and J by 1 base, leaving 14 bases between them. Germline CDR1 reads LNHNV; CDR2 reads YYDKDF (reference sequence).

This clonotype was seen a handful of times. The CDR3 region is CASSDAPKLNTEAFF. CDR3 coding DNA: TGTGCCAGCAGTGATGCCCCTAAATTGAACACTGAAGCTTTCTTT. This chain links TRBV6-5 with TRBJ1-1; D gene ambiguous. The ends were cut back, 5 bases at V and 0 bases at J, with 13 bases in the middle. This CDR3 is built from 15 residues. Germline assignment: CDR1 MNHEY and CDR2 SVGAGI.

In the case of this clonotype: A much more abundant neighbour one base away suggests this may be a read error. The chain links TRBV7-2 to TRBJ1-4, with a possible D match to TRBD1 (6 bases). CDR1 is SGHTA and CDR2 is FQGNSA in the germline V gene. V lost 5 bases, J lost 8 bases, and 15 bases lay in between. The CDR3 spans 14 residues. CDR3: CASSDSGGREKLFF. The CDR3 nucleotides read TGTGCCAGCAGCGACAGCGGGGGGCGGGAAAAACTGTTTTTT.

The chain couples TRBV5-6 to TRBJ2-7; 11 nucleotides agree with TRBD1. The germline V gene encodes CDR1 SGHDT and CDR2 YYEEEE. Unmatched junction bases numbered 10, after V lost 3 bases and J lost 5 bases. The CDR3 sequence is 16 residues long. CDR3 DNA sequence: TGTGCCAGCAGCTCCGGCAGGGACAGGGGGAGAAACGAGCAGTACTTC. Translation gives CASSSGRDRGRNEQYF.

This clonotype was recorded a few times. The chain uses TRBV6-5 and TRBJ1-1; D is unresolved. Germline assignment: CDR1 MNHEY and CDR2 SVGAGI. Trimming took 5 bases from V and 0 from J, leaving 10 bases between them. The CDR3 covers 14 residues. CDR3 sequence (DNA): TGTGCCAGCAGTGAGGGCCTTATGAACACTGAAGCTTTCTTT. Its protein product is CASSEGLMNTEAFF.

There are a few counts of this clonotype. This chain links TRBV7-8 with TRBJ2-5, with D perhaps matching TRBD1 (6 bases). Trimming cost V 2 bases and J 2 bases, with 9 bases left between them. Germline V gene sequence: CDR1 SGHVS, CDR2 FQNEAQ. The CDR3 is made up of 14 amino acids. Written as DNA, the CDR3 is TGTGCCAGCAGCTTAAGGGGGAGACAAGAGACCCAGTACTTC. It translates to CASSLRGRQETQYF.

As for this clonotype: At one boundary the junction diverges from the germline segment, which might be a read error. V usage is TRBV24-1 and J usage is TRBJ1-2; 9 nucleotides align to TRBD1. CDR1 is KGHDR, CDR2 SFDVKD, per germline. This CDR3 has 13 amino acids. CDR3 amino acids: CATRQGADYGYNF. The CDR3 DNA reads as TGTGCCACCAGACAGGGGGCCGACTATGGCTACAACTTC.

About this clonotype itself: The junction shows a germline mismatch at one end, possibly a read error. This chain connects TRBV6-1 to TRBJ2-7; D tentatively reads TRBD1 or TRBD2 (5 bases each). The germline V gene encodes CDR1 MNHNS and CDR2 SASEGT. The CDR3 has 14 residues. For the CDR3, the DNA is TGTGCCAGCACTCGGGACGGCATCTCCTACGAGCATTACTTC. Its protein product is CASTRDGISYEHYF.

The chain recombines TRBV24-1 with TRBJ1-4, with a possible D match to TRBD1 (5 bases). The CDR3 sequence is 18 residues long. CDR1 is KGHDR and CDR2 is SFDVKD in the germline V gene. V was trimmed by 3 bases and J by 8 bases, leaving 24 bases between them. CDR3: CATSDPWGEDRGGEKLFF. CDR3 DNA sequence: TGTGCCACCAGTGATCCCTGGGGGGAGGATAGAGGTGGAGAAAAACTGTTTTTT.

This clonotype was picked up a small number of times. DNA for the CDR3: TGTGCCAGCAGTCTCTCCAGGGCGGGGAATGAGCAGTTCTTC. Its protein is CASSLSRAGNEQFF. This chain uses TRBV6-2 or TRBV6-3 with TRBJ2-1; maybe TRBD2 (6 bases). The germline V and J ends were trimmed by 5 bases and 7 bases, with 15 bases remaining between them. The CDR3 extends over 14 amino acids. Germline CDR1 reads MNHEY; CDR2 reads SVGEGT.

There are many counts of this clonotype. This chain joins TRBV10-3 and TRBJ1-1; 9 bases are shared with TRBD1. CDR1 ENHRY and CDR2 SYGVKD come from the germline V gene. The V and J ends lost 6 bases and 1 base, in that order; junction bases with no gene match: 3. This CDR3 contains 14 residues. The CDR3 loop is CAISVGQGNTEAFF. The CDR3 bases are TGTGCCATCAGCGTGGGACAGGGGAACACTGAAGCTTTCTTT.